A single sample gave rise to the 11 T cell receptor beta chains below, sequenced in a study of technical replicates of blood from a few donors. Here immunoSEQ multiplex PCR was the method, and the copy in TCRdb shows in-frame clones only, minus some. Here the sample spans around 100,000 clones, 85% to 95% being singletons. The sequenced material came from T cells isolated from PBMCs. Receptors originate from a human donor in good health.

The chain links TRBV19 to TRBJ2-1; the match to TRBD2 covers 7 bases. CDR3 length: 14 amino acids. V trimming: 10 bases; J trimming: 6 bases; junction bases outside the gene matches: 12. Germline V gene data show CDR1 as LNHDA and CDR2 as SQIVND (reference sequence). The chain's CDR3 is CATTLGREINEQFF. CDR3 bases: TGTGCCACCACGTTGGGGCGGGAGATCAATGAGCAGTTCTTC.

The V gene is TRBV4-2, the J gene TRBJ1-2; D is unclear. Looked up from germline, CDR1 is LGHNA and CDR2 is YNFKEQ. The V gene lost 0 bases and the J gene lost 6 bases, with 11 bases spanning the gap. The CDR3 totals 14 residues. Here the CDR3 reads CASSQEVATNGYTF. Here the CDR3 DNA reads TGTGCCAGCAGCCAAGAAGTCGCTACTAATGGCTACACCTTC.

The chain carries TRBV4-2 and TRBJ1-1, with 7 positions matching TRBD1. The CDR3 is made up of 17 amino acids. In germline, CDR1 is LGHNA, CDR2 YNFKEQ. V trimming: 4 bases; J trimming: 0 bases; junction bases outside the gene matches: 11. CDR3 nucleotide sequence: TGTGCCAGCAGCCTAGCTGGGACAGCCATACTGAACACTGAAGCTTTCTTT. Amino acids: CASSLAGTAILNTEAFF.

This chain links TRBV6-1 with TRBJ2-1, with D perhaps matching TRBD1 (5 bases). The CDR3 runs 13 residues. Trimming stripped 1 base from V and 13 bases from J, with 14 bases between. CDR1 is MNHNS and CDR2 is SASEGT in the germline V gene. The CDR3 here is CASSEEGRVSQFF. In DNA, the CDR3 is TGTGCCAGCAGTGAAGAGGGCAGGGTCTCACAGTTCTTC.

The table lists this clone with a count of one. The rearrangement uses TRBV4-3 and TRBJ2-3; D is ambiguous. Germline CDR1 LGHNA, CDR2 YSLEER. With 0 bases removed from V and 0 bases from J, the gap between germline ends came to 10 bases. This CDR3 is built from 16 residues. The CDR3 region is CASSQDLDSSTDTQYF. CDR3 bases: TGCGCCAGCAGCCAAGATTTAGATTCTAGCACAGATACGCAGTATTTT.

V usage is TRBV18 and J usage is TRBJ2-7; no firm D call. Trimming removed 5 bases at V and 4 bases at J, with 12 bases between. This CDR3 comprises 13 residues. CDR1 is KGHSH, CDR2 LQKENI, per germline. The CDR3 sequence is CASSGQFTYEQYF. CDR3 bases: TGTGCCAGCTCAGGTCAGTTTACATACGAGCAGTACTTC.

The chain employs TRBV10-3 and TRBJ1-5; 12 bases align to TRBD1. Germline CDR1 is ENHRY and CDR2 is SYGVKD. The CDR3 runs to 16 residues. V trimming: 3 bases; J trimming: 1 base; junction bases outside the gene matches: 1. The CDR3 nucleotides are TGTGCCATCAGTGACGGGACAGGGGGCAGCAATCAGCCCCAGCATTTT. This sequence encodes CAISDGTGGSNQPQHF.

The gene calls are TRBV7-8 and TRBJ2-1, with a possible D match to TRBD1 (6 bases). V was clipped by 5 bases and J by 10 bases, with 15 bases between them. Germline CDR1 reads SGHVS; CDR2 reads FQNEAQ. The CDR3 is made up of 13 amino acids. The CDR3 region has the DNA TGTGCCAGCAGCCAGGGGCGGGCGGTCGAGCAGTTCTTC. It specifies CASSQGRAVEQFF.

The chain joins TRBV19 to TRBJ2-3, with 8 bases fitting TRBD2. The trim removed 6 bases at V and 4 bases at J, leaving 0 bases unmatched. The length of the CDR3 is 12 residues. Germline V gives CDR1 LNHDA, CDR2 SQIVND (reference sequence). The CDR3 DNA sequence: TGTGCCAGTAGAGCGGGAGCAGATACGCAGTATTTT. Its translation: CASRAGADTQYF.

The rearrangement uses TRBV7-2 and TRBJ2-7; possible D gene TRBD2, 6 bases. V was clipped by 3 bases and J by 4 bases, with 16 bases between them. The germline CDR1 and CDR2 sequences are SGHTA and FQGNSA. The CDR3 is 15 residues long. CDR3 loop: CASSFDGTEAYEQYF. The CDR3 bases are TGTGCCAGCAGCTTTGACGGGACTGAGGCATACGAGCAGTACTTC. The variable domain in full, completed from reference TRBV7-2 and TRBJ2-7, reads GAGVSQSPSNKVTEKGKDVELRCDPISGHTALYWYRQSLGQGLEFLIYFQGNSAPDKSGLPSDRFSAERTGGSVSTLTIQRTQQEDSAVYLCASSFDGTEAYEQYFGPGTRLTVT.

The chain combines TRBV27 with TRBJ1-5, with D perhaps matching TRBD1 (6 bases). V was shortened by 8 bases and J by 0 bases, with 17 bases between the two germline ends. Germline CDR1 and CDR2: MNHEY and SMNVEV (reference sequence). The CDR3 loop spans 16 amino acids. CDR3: CASADRTIYSNQPQHF. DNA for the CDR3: TGTGCCAGCGCTGACAGGACGATCTATAGCAATCAGCCCCAGCATTTT.